This T cell receptor beta chain appears in the sequencing data of a study of Tregs in tolerant kidney transplant recipients. Mixed chimerism was transient after nonmyeloablative marrow transplants from related graft donors. On this clone: The CDR3 end lies 3 residues beyond the end of the read and is filled in from the germline J gene.

The assay was immunoSEQ multiplex PCR, and TCRdb's table has in-frame clones only and misses some. Here the sample table reports about 5,300 clones. Germline V gives CDR1 SGHTA, CDR2 FQGNSA. V lost 5 bases and J lost 5; bases outside the gene matches: 6. CDR3 length equals 14 residues. The rearrangement uses TRBV7-2 and TRBJ2-7; 10 bases align to TRBD1. The TCR originated in a human patient who received a combined kidney and bone marrow transplant. T cells may partly derive from the graft donor. The starting material was CD4+ T cells from blood (PBMCs), obtained about 15 months after the transplant. The CDR3 is CASSRQGARDEQYF. CDR3 DNA (partial): TGTGCCAGCAGCCGACAGGGGGCGCGGGACGAG.